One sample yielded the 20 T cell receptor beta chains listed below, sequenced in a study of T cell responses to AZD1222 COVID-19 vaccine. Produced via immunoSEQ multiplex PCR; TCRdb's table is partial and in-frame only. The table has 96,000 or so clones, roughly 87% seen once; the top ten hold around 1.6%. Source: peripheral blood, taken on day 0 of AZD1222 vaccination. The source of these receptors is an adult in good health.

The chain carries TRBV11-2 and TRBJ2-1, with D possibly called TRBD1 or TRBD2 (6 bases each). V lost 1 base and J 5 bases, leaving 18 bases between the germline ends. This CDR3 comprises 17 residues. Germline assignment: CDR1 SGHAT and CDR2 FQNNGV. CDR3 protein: CASSLVPGGEIHNEQFF. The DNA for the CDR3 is TGTGCCAGCAGCTTAGTTCCCGGGGGCGAGATCCACAATGAGCAGTTCTTC.

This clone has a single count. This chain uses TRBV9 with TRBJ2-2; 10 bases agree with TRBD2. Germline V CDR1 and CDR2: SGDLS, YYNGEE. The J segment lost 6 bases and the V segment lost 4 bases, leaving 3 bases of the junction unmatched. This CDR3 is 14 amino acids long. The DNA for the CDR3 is TGTGCCAGCAGCCCAGCGGGGGGGGCCGGGGAGCTGTTTTTT. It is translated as CASSPAGGAGELFF.

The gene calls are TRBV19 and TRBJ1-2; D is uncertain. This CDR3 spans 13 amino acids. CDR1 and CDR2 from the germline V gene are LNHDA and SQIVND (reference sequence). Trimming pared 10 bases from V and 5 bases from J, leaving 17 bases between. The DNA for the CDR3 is TGTGCCACACTCCCACCCGGGTTATATGGCTACACCTTC. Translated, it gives CATLPPGLYGYTF. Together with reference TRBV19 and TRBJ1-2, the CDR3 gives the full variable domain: DGGITQSPKYLFRKEGQNVTLSCEQNLNHDAMYWYRQDPGQGLRLIYYSQIVNDFQKGDIAEGYSVSREKKESFPLTVTSAQKNPTAFYLCATLPPGLYGYTFGSGTRLTVV.

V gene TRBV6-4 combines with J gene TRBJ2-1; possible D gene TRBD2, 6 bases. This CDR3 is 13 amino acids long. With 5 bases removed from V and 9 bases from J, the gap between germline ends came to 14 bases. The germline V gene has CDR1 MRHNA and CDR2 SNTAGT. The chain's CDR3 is CASSWDLGGEQFF. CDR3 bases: TGTGCCAGCAGTTGGGACCTGGGAGGTGAGCAGTTCTTC.

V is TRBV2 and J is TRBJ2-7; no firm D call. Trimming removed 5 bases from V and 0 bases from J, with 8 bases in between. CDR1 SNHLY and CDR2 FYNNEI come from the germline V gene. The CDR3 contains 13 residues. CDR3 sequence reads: CASSSRISYEQYF. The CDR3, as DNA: TGTGCCAGCAGTTCTAGGATCTCCTACGAGCAGTACTTC. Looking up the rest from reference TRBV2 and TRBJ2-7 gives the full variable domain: EPEVTQTPSHQVTQMGQEVILRCVPISNHLYFYWYRQILGQKVEFLVSFYNNEISEKSEIFDDQFSVERPDGSNFTLKIRSTKLEDSAMYFCASSSRISYEQYFGPGTRLTVT.

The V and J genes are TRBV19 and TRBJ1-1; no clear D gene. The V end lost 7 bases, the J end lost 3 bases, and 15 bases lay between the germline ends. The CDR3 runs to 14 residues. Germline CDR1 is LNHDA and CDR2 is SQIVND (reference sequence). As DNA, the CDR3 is TGTGCCAGTAACCACAATACGAGGGACACTGAAGCTTTCTTT. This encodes CASNHNTRDTEAFF.

Written as DNA, the CDR3 is TGTGCCATCAGTGAGGCGCGGGGAGGCTACACCGGGGAGCTGTTTTTT. The encoded protein is CAISEARGGYTGELFF. V gene TRBV10-3 combines with J gene TRBJ2-2; D perhaps matches TRBD2 (6 bases). V was shortened by 2 bases and J by 3 bases, with 13 bases between the two germline ends. CDR3 length equals 16 residues. Per the germline V gene, CDR1 is ENHRY and CDR2 is SYGVKD.

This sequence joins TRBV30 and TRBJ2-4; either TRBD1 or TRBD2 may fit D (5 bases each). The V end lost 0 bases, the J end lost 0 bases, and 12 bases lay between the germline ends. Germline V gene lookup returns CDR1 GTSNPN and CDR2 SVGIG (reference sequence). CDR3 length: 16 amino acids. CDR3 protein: CAWSVGALLAKNIQYF. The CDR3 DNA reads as TGTGCCTGGAGTGTCGGGGCACTATTAGCCAAAAACATTCAGTACTTC. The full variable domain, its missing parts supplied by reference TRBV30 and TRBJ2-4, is SQTIHQWPATLVQPVGSPLSLECTVEGTSNPNLYWYRQAAGRGLQLLFYSVGIGQISSEVPQNLSASRPQDRQFILSSKKLLLSDSGFYLCAWSVGALLAKNIQYFGAGTRLSVL.

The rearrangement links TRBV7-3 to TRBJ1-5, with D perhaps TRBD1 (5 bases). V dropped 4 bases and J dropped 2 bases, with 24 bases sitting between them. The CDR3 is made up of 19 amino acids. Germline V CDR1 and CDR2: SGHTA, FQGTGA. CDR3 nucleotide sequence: TGTGCCAGCAGCTCCGACCCCCCTGGGGGGGACGTCCGCAATCAGCCCCAGCATTTT. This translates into CASSSDPPGGDVRNQPQHF.

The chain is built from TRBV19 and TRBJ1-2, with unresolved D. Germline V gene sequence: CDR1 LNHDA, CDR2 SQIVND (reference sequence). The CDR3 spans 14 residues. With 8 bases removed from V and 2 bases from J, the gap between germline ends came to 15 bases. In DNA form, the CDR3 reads TGTGCCAGTCAAGGTTCAGGAGGGAACTATGGCTACACCTTC. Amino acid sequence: CASQGSGGNYGYTF.

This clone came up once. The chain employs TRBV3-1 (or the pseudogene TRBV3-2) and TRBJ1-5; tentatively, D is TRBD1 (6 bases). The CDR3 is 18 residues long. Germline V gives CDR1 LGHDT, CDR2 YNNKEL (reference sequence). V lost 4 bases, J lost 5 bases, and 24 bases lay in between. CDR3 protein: CASSPAPAIGGGYQPQHF. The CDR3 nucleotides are TGTGCCAGCAGCCCAGCCCCGGCCATAGGGGGAGGCTATCAGCCCCAGCATTTT.

Here the CDR3 DNA reads TGTGCCAGCAGCGTGGGAGACAGGGGGCAACTGTTTTTT. Protein: CASSVGDRGQLFF. The genes are TRBV9 and TRBJ1-4, with 10 bases that match TRBD1. V shed 2 bases and J 12 bases; nucleotides not matched to a gene: 4. Germline V gene data show CDR1 as SGDLS and CDR2 as YYNGEE. The CDR3 contains 13 residues.

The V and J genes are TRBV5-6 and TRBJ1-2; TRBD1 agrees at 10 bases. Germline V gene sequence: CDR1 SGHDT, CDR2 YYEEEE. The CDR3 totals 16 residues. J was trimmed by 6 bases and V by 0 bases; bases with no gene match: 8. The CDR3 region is CASSLDLGQGMDGYTF. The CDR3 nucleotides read TGTGCCAGCAGCTTGGATTTGGGACAGGGGATGGATGGCTACACCTTC.

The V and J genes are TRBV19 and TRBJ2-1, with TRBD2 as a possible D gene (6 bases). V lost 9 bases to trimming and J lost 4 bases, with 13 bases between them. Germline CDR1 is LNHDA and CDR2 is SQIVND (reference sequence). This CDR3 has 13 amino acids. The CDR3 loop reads CASSSGGYNEQFF. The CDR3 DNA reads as TGTGCCAGCAGCAGCGGAGGGTACAATGAGCAGTTCTTC.

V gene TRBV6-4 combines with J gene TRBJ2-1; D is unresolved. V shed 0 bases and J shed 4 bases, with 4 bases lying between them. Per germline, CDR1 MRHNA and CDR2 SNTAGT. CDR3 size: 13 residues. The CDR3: CASSDSRYNEQFF. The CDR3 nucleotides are TGTGCCAGCAGTGACTCACGTTACAATGAGCAGTTCTTC.

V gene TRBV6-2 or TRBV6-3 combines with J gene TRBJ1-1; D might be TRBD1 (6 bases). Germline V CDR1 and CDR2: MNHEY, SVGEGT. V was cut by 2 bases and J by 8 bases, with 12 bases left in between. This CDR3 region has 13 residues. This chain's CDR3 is CASSYRTGLEAFF. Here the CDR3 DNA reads TGTGCCAGCAGTTACCGAACAGGGCTCGAAGCTTTCTTT.

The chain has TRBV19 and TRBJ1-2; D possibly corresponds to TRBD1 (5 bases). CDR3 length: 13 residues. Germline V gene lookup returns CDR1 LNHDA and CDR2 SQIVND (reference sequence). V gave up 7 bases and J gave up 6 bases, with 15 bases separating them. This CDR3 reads CASMGVRADGYTF. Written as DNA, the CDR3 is TGTGCCAGTATGGGCGTCAGGGCGGATGGCTACACCTTC. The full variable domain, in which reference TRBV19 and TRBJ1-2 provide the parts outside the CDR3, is DGGITQSPKYLFRKEGQNVTLSCEQNLNHDAMYWYRQDPGQGLRLIYYSQIVNDFQKGDIAEGYSVSREKKESFPLTVTSAQKNPTAFYLCASMGVRADGYTFGSGTRLTVV.

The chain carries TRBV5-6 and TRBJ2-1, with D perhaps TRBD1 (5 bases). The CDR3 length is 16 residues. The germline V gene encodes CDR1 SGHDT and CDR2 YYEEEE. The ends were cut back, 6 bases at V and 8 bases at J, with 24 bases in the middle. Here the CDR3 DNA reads TGTGCCAGCACCCACTCAGGGTATCGTAGTTCTCATGAGCAGTTCTTC. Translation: CASTHSGYRSSHEQFF.

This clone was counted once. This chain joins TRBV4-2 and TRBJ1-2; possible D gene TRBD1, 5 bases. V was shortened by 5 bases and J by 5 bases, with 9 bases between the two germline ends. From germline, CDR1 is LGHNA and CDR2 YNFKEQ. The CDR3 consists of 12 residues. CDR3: CASSEAGYGYTF. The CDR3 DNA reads TGTGCCAGCAGCGAAGCAGGGTATGGCTACACCTTC.

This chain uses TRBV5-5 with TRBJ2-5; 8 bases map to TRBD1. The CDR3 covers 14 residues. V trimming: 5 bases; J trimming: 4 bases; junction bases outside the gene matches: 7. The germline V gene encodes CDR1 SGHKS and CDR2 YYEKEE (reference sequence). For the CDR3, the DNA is TGTGCCAGCAGAACCCACGGGACAGGAGAGACCCAGTACTTC. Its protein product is CASRTHGTGETQYF. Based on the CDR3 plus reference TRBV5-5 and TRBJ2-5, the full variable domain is DAGVTQSPTHLIKTRGQQVTLRCSPISGHKSVSWYQQVLGQGPQFIFQYYEKEERGRGNFPDRFSARQFPNYSSELNVNALLLGDSALYLCASRTHGTGETQYFGPGTRLLVL.